This TCR beta chain was captured in a study of blood T cell repertoires in COVID-19 (TCRdb year 2020). Study-level background: The collaborator samples originated in the United States, Italy and Spain and spanned the acute and convalescent phases of COVID-19. A freely available public database, intended as a resource for researchers studying the immune response to SARS-CoV-2, is where the repertoires were released. Samples were obtained from the ongoing ImmuneRACE study (first 160 participants) and from over a thousand subjects provided by 6 global collaborators. Where HLA class I and class II types were available, the types were taken from metadata supplied by the sample provider, not from assay-based typing. The material from the prospective study consisted of cDNA or gDNA derived from T cells, B-cell-depleted T cells, or PBMCs. A de-identified subject ID, COVID-19 status, age in years and sex were almost always included in the sample metadata. Deeply sampled blood TCRbeta repertoires from subjects exposed to, actively infected with, or recovered from COVID-19 were included in the dataset.

The CDR3, from cysteine to phenylalanine, totals 14 residues. The DNA shown is the 42-base CDR3, in frame from base 1. Deletion took 1 base off V and 7 bases off J, with a span of 13 bases between the germline ends. From the germline V gene (reference sequence), CDR1 is MNHEY and CDR2 is SMNVEV. TCRbeta CDR3 regions were amplified from genomic DNA using the immunoSEQ Assay, a bias-controlled multiplex PCR. The paper's data handling went like this. Within the assay, amplification of reference gene primers was used to estimate how many nucleated cells each sample contained. To quantify the absolute abundance of each unique TCRbeta CDR3 rearrangement, sequence reads were collapsed and filtered. Productive Simpson clonality was computed per sample as the square root of Simpson's diversity index over productive rearrangements. TCRdb mirrors the immuneACCESS table, restricted to in-frame sequences. Some clones are absent from its copies; in checked studies, under half trace to an unresolved V gene, and the reason for the others is unknown. The V and J calls and clone size are taken from that table; D and trimming were inferred from the DNA. Within this sample are approximately 110,000 clones, with 84% of them counted one time only. Clones ranked in the top ten supply approximately 7% of the sample.

This clone appeared once. Its cognate antigen has yet to be identified. Qualities for individual bases were not recorded, and no much larger clone is one base off. The collaborating institutions used their own protocols to collect whole blood in K2EDTA tubes. For TCRbeta analysis, collaborators shipped samples in one of three forms: frozen whole blood, isolated PBMCs, or DNA extracted from either of those sample types. Results the study describes overall, beyond this receptor: The amount of clinical and demographic metadata varied by source and participant and was provided uncurated.

The origin of this receptor is a woman in her fifties or sixties with acute or convalescent COVID-19. This chain is built from TRBV27 and TRBJ1-1, with the D gene uncertain. Sequenced: peripheral blood. Read as DNA, the sequence is TGTGCCAGCAGTTTATACCCGGGAATAGGTGAAGCTTTCTTT. This yields the protein CASSLYPGIGEAFF.